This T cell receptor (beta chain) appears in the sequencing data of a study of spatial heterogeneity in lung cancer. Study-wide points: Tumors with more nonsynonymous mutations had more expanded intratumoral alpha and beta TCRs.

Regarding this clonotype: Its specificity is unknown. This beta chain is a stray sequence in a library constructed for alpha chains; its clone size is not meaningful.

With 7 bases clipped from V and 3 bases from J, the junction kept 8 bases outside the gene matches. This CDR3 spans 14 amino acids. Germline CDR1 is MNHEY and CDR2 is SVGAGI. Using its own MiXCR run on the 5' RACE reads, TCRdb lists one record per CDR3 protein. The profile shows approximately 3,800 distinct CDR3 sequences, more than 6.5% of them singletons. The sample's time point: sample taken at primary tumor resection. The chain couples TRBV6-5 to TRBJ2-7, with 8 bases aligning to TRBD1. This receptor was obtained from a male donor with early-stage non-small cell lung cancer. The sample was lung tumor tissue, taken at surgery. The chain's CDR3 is CASNRFDRGYEQYF. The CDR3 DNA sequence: TGTGCCAGCAATCGCTTTGACAGGGGCTACGAGCAGTACTTC.